The 20 T cell receptor beta chains reported below all come from one sample, sequenced in a study of CD8 T cells in ankylosing spondylitis. Each CDR3 protein gets one entry after TCRdb re-called the 5' RACE reads with MiXCR. The sample consists of under 200,000 distinct CDR3 sequences, about an eighth of them appearing once. The sequenced sample consisted of blood, either unsorted or a sorted T cell fraction (not recorded which). The receptors come from a female donor with ankylosing spondylitis or in good health (not recorded which).

The chain is built from TRBV24-1 and TRBJ2-3; 9 nucleotides line up with TRBD1. The junction had 5 bases not matched to a gene; V was cut back by 4 bases and J by 4 bases. The CDR3 runs to 15 residues. Germline V CDR1 and CDR2: KGHDR, SFDVKD. The CDR3: CATSDLTGGSDTQYF. CDR3 in DNA: TGTGCCACCAGTGACCTGACAGGGGGGTCAGATACGCAGTATTTT.

This chain joins TRBV7-2 and TRBJ2-7; the D call may be TRBD1 or TRBD2 (5 bases each). Germline CDR1 SGHTA, CDR2 FQGNSA. The CDR3 has 16 residues. The V and J ends lost 7 bases and 1 base respectively, with 20 bases between them. CDR3 residues: CASTLGRDPLSYEQYF. CDR3 coding DNA: TGTGCCAGCACCCTGGGACGGGACCCCCTTTCCTACGAGCAGTACTTC.

As for this clonotype: It may be a read error: a sequence one base away is much more abundant. The chain is built from TRBV15 and TRBJ2-3, with 7 bases aligning to TRBD1. CDR1 and CDR2 from the germline V gene are LNHNV and YYDKDF (reference sequence). The CDR3 extends over 15 amino acids. The CDR3: CAASRGDRDTDTQYF. The CDR3 DNA is TGTGCCGCCAGCAGAGGTGACAGGGACACAGATACGCAGTATTTT.

This clonotype was seen a handful of times. This chain connects TRBV12-3 or TRBV12-4 to TRBJ1-1; D gene unclear. CDR3 size: 13 residues. V lost 7 bases, J lost 0 bases, and 9 bases lay in between. The CDR3, as DNA: TGTGCCAGCAAGGCGGGGTTGAACACTGAAGCTTTCTTT. Amino acid sequence: CASKAGLNTEAFF.

Ten or more counts support this clonotype. The chain carries TRBV11-1 and TRBJ2-1; TRBD2 matches at 11 bases. This CDR3 contains 21 residues. V was pared by 4 bases and J by 0 bases, with 17 bases of the junction left unmatched. CDR1 and CDR2 (germline): SGHAT, FQDESV (reference sequence). The CDR3 reads CASSSRGPGLAVRSSYNEQFF. CDR3 DNA: TGTGCCAGCAGCTCTCGTGGGCCGGGACTAGCGGTCAGGAGCTCCTACAATGAGCAGTTCTTC.

This clonotype was seen ten or more times. The rearrangement links TRBV12-3 or TRBV12-4 to TRBJ2-7; 7 bases are a match to TRBD1. CDR3 length equals 13 residues. The junction had 4 bases not matched to a gene; V was cut back by 4 bases and J by 4 bases. The CDR3 is CASSWAGGYEQYF. The CDR3 DNA is TGTGCCAGCAGTTGGGCAGGGGGTTACGAGCAGTACTTC.

Notes on this clonotype: This clone may be a read error of a much larger clone one base away. This chain links TRBV9 with TRBJ1-4; no clear D gene. Germline V gene sequence: CDR1 SGDLS, CDR2 YYNGEE. The CDR3 has 13 amino acids. The CDR3 DNA reads as TGTGCCAACAGCCAATCGGGTAATGAAAAACTGTTTTTT. Translated, it gives CANSQSGNEKLFF.

This clonotype was counted ten times or more. The chain employs TRBV12-3 or TRBV12-4 and TRBJ2-5, with a weak D call TRBD2 (5 bases). The CDR3 runs 12 residues. The V end lost 3 bases, the J end lost 4 bases, and 6 bases lay between the germline ends. In DNA, the CDR3 is TGTGCCAGCAGTTTCCGGGGAGAGACCCAGTACTTC. Translating gives CASSFRGETQYF.

The chain joins TRBV15 to TRBJ2-1; maybe TRBD2 (5 bases). CDR1 LNHNV and CDR2 YYDKDF come from the germline V gene (reference sequence). Between the trimmed V and J ends, which lost 4 bases and 0 bases, there was a span of 16 bases. The CDR3 covers 17 residues. The CDR3 spells CATSKRIPGYSYNEQFF. CDR3 bases: TGTGCCACCAGCAAAAGGATCCCGGGGTACTCCTACAATGAGCAGTTCTTC. The entire variable domain, with the rest obtained from reference TRBV15 and TRBJ2-1, is as follows: DAMVIQNPRYQVTQFGKPVTLSCSQTLNHNVMYWYQQKSSQAPKLLFHYYDKDFNNEADTPDNFQSRRPNTSFCFLDIRSPGLGDTAMYLCATSKRIPGYSYNEQFFGPGTRLTVL.

The chain links TRBV7-9 to TRBJ2-3; possible D gene TRBD1, 5 bases. The V gene's germline CDR1 is SEHNR and CDR2 FQNEAQ (reference sequence). This CDR3 has 15 amino acids. Trimming removed 6 bases from V and 4 bases from J, with 17 bases in between. Written as DNA, the CDR3 is TGTGCCAGCAGGCTCACAGGCACCACCCCAGATACGCAGTATTTT. Translated, it gives CASRLTGTTPDTQYF.

This clonotype was observed a handful of times. This rearrangement joins TRBV5-1 to TRBJ2-3, with D perhaps matching TRBD2 (6 bases). The germline V and J ends were trimmed by 4 bases and 1 base, with 16 bases remaining between them. CDR3 length equals 16 residues. The germline CDR1 and CDR2 sequences are SGHRS and YFSETQ. The CDR3 here is CASSPRGSGRTDTQYF. DNA of the CDR3: TGCGCCAGCAGCCCTCGAGGTAGCGGACGCACAGATACGCAGTATTTT.

This clonotype has a count of ten or more. The rearrangement joins TRBV12-3 or TRBV12-4 to TRBJ2-2; 7 bases match TRBD2. The CDR3 is made up of 15 amino acids. The V and J ends lost 7 bases and 6 bases, in that order; junction bases with no gene match: 11. CDR3 nucleotide sequence: TGTGCCAGCATTCTTAGCGGGCAAAGGCCCGGGGAGCTGTTTTTT. It specifies CASILSGQRPGELFF.

This clonotype showed up many times. V and J are TRBV6-5 and TRBJ1-1; tentative D call: TRBD1 (5 bases). Trimming pared 8 bases from V and 6 bases from J, leaving 10 bases between. Germline loops: CDR1 MNHEY, CDR2 SVGAGI. CDR3 length: 11 amino acids. The CDR3 DNA sequence: TGTGCCAGCCATATGGGACCTGAAGCTTTCTTT. Translated, it gives CASHMGPEAFF.

This clonotype has at least ten counts. The chain employs TRBV27 and TRBJ2-7; weak D call: TRBD2 (6 bases). The CDR3 length is 15 residues. From germline, CDR1 is MNHEY and CDR2 SMNVEV (reference sequence). V lost 9 bases and J 2 bases, leaving 20 bases between the germline ends. CDR3: CASTGVGSGTYEQYF. For the CDR3, the DNA is TGTGCCAGTACGGGGGTGGGGAGCGGAACCTACGAGCAGTACTTC.

This clonotype was seen only a few times. The V gene is TRBV25-1, the J gene TRBJ1-6; TRBD1 aligns across 7 bases. Trimming cost V 2 bases and J 5 bases; bases outside gene matches: 6. The CDR3 covers 16 residues. The germline CDR1 and CDR2 sequences are MGHDK and SYGVNS. CDR3 bases: TGTGCCAGCAGTGAAGGATCAGGGGGTGATAATTCACCCCTCCACTTT. Its protein is CASSEGSGGDNSPLHF. Looking up the rest from reference TRBV25-1 and TRBJ1-6 gives the full variable domain: EADIYQTPRYLVIGTGKKITLECSQTMGHDKMYWYQQDPGMELHLIHYSYGVNSTEKGDLSSESTVSRIRTEHFPLTLESARPSHTSQYLCASSEGSGGDNSPLHFGNGTRLTVT.

This clonotype showed up many times. V usage is TRBV2 and J usage is TRBJ2-2; the D call may be TRBD1 or TRBD2 (5 bases each). The CDR3 sequence is 15 residues long. Trimming shortened V by 1 base and J by 6 bases, and 12 bases separated the two germline ends. Germline V gene sequence: CDR1 SNHLY, CDR2 FYNNEI. CDR3 coding DNA: TGTGCCAGCAGTGAAGTGAGGGGATCCCCCGGGGAGCTGTTTTTT. This codes for CASSEVRGSPGELFF.

This clonotype was detected ten times or more. The chain couples TRBV12-1 to TRBJ2-2; TRBD1, the D gene given by the table, was not confirmed from the DNA. TRBV12-1 is annotated as a pseudogene. CDR3 size: 15 residues. CDR3 nucleotide sequence: TGTGCCAGCAGCTTTGGGACAGGGGGCACCGGGGAGCTGTTTTTT. Translation gives CASSFGTGGTGELFF.

Ten or more counts support this clonotype. The V gene is TRBV5-1, the J gene TRBJ2-1; 8 bases fit TRBD2. This CDR3 has 16 residues. V lost 0 bases and J lost 6; bases outside the gene matches: 8. Germline values: CDR1 SGHRS, CDR2 YFSETQ. The DNA of the CDR3 is TGCGCCAGCAGCTTGGGACCGGTTAGCGGGGTCAATGAGCAGTTCTTC. Encoded protein: CASSLGPVSGVNEQFF.

This clonotype occurred many times. V is TRBV7-9 and J is TRBJ2-7, with D perhaps TRBD2 (5 bases). Trimming shortened V by 1 base and J by 5 bases, and 9 bases separated the two germline ends. Per the germline V gene, CDR1 is SEHNR and CDR2 is FQNEAQ (reference sequence). The CDR3 runs to 13 residues. DNA of the CDR3: TGTGCCAGCAGCTTAGGGCCGGGGAACGAGCAGTACTTC. Protein: CASSLGPGNEQYF.

This clonotype was seen at least ten times. The J gene is TRBJ2-7, the V gene TRBV18; D is possibly TRBD2 (6 bases). V was pared by 3 bases and J by 0 bases, with 9 bases between. Germline V lookup: CDR1 KGHSH, CDR2 LQKENI. The CDR3 is made up of 14 amino acids. In DNA, the CDR3 is TGTGCCAGCTCACCGGGACTGAGCTCCTACGAGCAGTACTTC. Translated, it gives CASSPGLSSYEQYF. Based on the CDR3 plus reference TRBV18 and TRBJ2-7, the full variable domain is NAGVMQNPRHLVRRRGQEARLRCSPMKGHSHVYWYRQLPEEGLKFMVYLQKENIIDESGMPKERFSAEFPKEGPSILRIQQVVRGDSAAYFCASSPGLSSYEQYFGPGTRLTVT.